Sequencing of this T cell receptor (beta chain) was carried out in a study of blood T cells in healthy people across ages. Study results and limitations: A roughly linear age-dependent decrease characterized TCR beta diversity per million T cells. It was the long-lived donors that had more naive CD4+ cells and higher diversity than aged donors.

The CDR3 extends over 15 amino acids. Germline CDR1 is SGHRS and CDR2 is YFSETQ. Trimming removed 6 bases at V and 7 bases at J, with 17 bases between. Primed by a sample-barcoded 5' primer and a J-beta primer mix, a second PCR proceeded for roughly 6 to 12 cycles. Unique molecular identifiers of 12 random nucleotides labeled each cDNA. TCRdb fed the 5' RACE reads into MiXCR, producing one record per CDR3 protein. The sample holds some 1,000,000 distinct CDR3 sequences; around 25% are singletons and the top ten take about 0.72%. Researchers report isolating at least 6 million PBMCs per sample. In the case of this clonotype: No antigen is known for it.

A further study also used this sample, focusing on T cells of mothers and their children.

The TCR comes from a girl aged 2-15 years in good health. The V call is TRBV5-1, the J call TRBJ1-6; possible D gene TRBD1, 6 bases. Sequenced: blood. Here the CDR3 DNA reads TGCGCCAGCAACCCGACAGGTCGAGAAAATTCACCCCTCCACTTT. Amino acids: CASNPTGRENSPLHF.